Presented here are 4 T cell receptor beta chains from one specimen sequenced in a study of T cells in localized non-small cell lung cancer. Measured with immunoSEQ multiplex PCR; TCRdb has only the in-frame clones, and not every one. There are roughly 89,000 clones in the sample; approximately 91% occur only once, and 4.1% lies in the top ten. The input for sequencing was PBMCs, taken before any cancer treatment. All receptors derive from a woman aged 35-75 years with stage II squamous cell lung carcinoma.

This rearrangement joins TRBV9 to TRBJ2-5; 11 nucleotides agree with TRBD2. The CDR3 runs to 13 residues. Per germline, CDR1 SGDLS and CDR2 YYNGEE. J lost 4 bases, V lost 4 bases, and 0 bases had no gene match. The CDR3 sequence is CASSTSGGETQYF. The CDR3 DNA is TGTGCCAGCAGCACTAGCGGGGGAGAGACCCAGTACTTC.

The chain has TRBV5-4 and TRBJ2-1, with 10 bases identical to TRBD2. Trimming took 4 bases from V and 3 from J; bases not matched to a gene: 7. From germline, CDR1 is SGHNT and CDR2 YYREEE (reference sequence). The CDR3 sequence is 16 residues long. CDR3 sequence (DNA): TGTGCCAGCAGCCTTCAAGCGGGAGGGAACTACAATGAGCAGTTCTTC. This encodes CASSLQAGGNYNEQFF.

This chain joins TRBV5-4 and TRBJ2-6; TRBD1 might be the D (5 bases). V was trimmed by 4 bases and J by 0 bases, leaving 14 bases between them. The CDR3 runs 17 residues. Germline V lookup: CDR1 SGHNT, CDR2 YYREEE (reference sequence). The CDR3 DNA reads TGTGCCAGCAGCCCGATGACAGTATTCTCTGGGGCCAACGTCCTGACTTTC. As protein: CASSPMTVFSGANVLTF.

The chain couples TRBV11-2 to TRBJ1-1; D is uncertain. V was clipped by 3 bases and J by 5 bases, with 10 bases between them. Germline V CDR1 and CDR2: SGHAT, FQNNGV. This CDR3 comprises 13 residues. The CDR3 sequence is CASSLNTVTEAFF. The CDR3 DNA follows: TGTGCCAGCAGCTTGAACACGGTAACTGAAGCTTTCTTT.